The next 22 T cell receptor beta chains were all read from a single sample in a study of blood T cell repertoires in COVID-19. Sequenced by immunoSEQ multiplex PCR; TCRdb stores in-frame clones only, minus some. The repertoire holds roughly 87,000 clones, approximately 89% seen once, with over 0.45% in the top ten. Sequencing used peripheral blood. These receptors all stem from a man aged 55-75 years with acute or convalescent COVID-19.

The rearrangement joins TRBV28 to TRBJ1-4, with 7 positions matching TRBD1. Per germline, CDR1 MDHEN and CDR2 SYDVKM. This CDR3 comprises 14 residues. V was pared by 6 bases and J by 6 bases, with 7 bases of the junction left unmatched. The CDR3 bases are TGTGCCAGCAGCGAGGGACAGTCTTATGAAAAACTGTTTTTT. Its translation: CASSEGQSYEKLFF.

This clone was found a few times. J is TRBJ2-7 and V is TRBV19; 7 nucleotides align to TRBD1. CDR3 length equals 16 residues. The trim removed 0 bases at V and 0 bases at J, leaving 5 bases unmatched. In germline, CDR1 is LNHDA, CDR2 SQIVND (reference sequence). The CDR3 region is CASSIEYRGFSYEQYF. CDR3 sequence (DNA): TGTGCCAGTAGTATAGAATACAGGGGCTTCTCCTACGAGCAGTACTTC.

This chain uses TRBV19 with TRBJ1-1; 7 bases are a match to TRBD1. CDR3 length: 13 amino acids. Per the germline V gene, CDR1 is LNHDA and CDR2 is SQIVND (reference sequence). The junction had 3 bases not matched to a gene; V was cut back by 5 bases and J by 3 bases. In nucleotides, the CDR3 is TGTGCCAGTAGTCTTCAGGGGGACACTGAAGCTTTCTTT. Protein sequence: CASSLQGDTEAFF. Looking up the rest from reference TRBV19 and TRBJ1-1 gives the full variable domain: DGGITQSPKYLFRKEGQNVTLSCEQNLNHDAMYWYRQDPGQGLRLIYYSQIVNDFQKGDIAEGYSVSREKKESFPLTVTSAQKNPTAFYLCASSLQGDTEAFFGQGTRLTVV.

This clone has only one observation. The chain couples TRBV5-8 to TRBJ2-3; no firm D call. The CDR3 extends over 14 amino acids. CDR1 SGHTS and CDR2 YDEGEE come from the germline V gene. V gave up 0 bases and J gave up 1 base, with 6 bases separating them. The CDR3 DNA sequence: TGTGCCAGCAGCTTGGTGGGCCGCACAGATACGCAGTATTTT. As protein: CASSLVGRTDTQYF.

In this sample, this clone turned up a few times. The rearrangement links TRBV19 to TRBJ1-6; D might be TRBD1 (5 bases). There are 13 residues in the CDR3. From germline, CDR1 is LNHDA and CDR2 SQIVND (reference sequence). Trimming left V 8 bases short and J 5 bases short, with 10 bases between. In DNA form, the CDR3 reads TGTGCCAGTTCGCAGACAGATAATTCACCCCTCCACTTT. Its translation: CASSQTDNSPLHF.

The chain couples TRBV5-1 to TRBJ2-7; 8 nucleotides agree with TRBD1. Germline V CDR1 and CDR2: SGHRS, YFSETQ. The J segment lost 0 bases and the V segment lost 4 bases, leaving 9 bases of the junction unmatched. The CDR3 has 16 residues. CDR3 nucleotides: TGCGCCAGCAGCCTAAAGACAGGGGCCGACTCCTACGAGCAGTACTTC. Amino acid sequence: CASSLKTGADSYEQYF.

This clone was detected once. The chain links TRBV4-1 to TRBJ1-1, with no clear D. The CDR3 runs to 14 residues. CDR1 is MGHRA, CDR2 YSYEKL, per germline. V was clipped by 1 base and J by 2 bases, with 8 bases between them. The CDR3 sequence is CASSQASVNTEAFF. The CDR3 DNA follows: TGCGCCAGCAGCCAAGCCAGCGTTAACACTGAAGCTTTCTTT.

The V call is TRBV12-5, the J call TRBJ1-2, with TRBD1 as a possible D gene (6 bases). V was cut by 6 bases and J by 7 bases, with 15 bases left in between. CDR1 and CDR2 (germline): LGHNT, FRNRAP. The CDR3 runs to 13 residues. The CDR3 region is CASGTPGTPGYTF. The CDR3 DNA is TGTGCTAGTGGCACCCCCGGGACACCTGGCTACACCTTC.

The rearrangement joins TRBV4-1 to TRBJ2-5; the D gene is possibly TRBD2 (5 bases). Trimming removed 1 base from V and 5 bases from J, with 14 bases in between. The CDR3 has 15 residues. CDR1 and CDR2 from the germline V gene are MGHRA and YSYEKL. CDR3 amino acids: CASSQGSRGWETQYF. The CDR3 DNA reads TGCGCCAGCAGCCAAGGGTCCCGGGGTTGGGAGACCCAGTACTTC.

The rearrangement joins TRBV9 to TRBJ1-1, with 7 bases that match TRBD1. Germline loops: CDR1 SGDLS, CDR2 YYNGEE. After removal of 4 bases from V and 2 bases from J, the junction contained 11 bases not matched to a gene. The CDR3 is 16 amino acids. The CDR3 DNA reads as TGTGCCAGCAGCCCAGACCTCCGGGACAGCAACACTGAAGCTTTCTTT. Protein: CASSPDLRDSNTEAFF.

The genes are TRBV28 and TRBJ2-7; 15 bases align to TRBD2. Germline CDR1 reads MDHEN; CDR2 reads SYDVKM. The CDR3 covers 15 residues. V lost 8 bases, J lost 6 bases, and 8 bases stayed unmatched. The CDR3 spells CASSGLAGGGSEQYF. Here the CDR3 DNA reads TGTGCCAGCTCGGGACTAGCGGGGGGAGGCTCCGAGCAGTACTTC.

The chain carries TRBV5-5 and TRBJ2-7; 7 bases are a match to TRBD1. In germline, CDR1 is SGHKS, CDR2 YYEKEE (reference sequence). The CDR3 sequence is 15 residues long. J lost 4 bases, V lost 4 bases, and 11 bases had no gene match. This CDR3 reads CASSLWTGQQYEQYF. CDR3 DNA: TGTGCCAGCAGCCTTTGGACAGGACAGCAGTACGAGCAGTACTTC.

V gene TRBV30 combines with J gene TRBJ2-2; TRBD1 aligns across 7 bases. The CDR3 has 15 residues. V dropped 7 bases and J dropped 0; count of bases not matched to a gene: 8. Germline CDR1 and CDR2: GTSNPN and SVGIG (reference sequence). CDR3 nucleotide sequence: TGTGCCTTACACAGGGGACCCGCGAACACCGGGGAGCTGTTTTTT. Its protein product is CALHRGPANTGELFF. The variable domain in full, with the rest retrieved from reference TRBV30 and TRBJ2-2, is SQTIHQWPATLVQPVGSPLSLECTVEGTSNPNLYWYRQAAGRGLQLLFYSVGIGQISSEVPQNLSASRPQDRQFILSSKKLLLSDSGFYLCALHRGPANTGELFFGEGSRLTVL.

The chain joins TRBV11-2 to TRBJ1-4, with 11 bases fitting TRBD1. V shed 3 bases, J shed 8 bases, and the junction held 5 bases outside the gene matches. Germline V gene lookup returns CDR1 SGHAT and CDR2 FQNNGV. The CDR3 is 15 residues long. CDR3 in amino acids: CASSFRTGGGEKLFF. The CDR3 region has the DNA TGTGCCAGCAGCTTTCGGACAGGGGGCGGGGAAAAACTGTTTTTT.

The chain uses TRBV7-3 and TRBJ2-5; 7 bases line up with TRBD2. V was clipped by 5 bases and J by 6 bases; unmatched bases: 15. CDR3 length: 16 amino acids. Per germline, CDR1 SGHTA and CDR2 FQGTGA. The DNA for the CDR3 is TGTGCCAGCAGCGCAGAGGGGCGGGAGAATCCCAAGACCCAGTACTTC. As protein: CASSAEGRENPKTQYF.

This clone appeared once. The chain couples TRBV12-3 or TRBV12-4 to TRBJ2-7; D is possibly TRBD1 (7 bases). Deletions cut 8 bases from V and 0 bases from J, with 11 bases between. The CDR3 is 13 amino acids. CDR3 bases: TGTGCCAGCCAGGGGGGCGGCTCCTACGAGCAGTACTTC. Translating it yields CASQGGGSYEQYF.

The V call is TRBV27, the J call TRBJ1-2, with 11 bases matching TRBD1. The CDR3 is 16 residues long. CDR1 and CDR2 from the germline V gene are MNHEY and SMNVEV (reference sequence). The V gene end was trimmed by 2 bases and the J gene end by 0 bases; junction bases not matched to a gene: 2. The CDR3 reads CASSLGTGGTNYGYTF. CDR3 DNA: TGTGCCAGCAGTTTAGGGACAGGGGGAACTAACTATGGCTACACCTTC.

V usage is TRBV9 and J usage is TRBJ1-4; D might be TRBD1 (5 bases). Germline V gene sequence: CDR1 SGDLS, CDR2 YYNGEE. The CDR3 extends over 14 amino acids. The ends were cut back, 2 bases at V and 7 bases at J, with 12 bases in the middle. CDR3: CASSVGWGPEKLFF. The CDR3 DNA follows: TGTGCCAGCAGCGTTGGTTGGGGCCCTGAAAAACTGTTTTTT. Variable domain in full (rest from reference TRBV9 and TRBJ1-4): DSGVTQTPKHLITATGQRVTLRCSPRSGDLSVYWYQQSLDQGLQFLIQYYNGEERAKGNILERFSAQQFPDLHSELNLSSLELGDSALYFCASSVGWGPEKLFFGSGTQLSVL.

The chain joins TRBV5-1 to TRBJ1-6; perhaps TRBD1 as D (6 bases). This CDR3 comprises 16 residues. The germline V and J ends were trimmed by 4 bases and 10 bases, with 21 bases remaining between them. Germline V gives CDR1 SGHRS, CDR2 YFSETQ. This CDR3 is CASSAFWDTSSSPLHF. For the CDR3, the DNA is TGCGCCAGCAGCGCATTTTGGGACACATCATCCTCACCCCTCCACTTT.

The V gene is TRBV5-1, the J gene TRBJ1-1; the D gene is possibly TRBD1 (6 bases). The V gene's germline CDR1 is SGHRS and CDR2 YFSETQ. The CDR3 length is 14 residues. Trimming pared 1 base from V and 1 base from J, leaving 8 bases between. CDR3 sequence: CASSLLQGNTEAFF. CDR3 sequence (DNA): TGCGCCAGCAGCTTGCTACAGGGGAACACTGAAGCTTTCTTT.

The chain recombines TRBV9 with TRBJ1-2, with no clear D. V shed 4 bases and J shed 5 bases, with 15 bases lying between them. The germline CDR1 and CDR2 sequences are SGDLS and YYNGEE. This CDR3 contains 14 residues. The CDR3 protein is CASSTHLGEYGYTF. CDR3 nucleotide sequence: TGTGCCAGCAGCACCCACCTGGGAGAATATGGCTACACCTTC.

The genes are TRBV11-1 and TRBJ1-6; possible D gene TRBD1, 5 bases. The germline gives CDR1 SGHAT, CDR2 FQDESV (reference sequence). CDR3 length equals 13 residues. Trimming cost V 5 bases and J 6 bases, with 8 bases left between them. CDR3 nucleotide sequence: TGTGCCAGCAGCCCCGACAGTAATTCACCCCTCCACTTT. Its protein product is CASSPDSNSPLHF.